A single sample is the source of the 9 T cell receptor beta chains below, sequenced in a study of OX40 agonist ivuxolimab in advanced cancers. Libraries were prepared by immunoSEQ multiplex PCR; TCRdb keeps only in-frame clonotypes and omits some of them. This table holds 85 clones. The sample was collected in a trial of the OX40 agonist ivuxolimab. These receptors were obtained from an adult with an advanced solid tumor such as melanoma, head and neck, liver or kidney cancer.

This chain links TRBV19 with TRBJ1-5; D gene unclear. This CDR3 has 17 residues. Trimming left V 4 bases short and J 0 bases short, with 16 bases between. The germline V gene has CDR1 LNHDA and CDR2 SQIVND (reference sequence). The CDR3 sequence is CASSTGTVLYSNQPQHF. The DNA for the CDR3 is TGTGCCAGTAGTACAGGAACAGTCTTGTATAGCAATCAGCCCCAGCATTTT.

This clone was seen only a few times. The chain employs TRBV7-2 and TRBJ2-7, with 9 positions matching TRBD2. The CDR3 sequence is 14 residues long. Germline CDR1 and CDR2: SGHTA and FQGNSA. V dropped 3 bases and J dropped 3; count of bases not matched to a gene: 3. This chain's CDR3 is CASSFSGRSYEQYF. In DNA, the CDR3 is TGTGCCAGCAGCTTTAGCGGGAGAAGCTACGAGCAGTACTTC.

The chain recombines TRBV11-3 with TRBJ1-3, with D tentatively TRBD1 (5 bases). Looked up from germline, CDR1 is SGHNT and CDR2 is YENEEA. The V end was cut by 5 bases, the J end by 4 bases, with 12 bases between. The CDR3 contains 14 residues. The CDR3 region is CASSQTRDGNTIYF. Here the CDR3 DNA reads TGTGCCAGCAGCCAAACCAGGGACGGAAACACCATATATTTT.

V usage is TRBV6-8 and J usage is TRBJ1-1; TRBD1 is a possible D gene (5 bases). Germline V CDR1 and CDR2: MNHGY, SAAAGT. The CDR3 loop spans 15 amino acids. V shed 0 bases and J shed 3 bases, with 11 bases lying between them. CDR3 bases: TGTGCCAGCAGTTACTCGGTATCAGGGCACACTGAAGCTTTCTTT. Translating it yields CASSYSVSGHTEAFF.

The rearrangement joins TRBV9 to TRBJ2-7; 13 nucleotides agree with TRBD2. The length of the CDR3 is 16 residues. Germline V CDR1 and CDR2: SGDLS, YYNGEE. V was pared by 5 bases and J by 6 bases, with 11 bases of the junction left unmatched. CDR3 sequence: CASRSATSGRATEQYF. The CDR3 coding sequence is TGTGCCAGCAGGTCAGCAACTAGCGGGAGGGCCACCGAGCAGTACTTC.

The chain combines TRBV23-1 with TRBJ2-7, with unresolved D. TRBV23-1 is classed as an ORF, of uncertain function. The CDR3 runs 13 residues. Trimming took 6 bases from V and 2 from J, leaving 11 bases between them. The DNA for the CDR3 is TGCGCCAGCAGCTTTAACCCGACCTACGAGCAGTACTTC. Its translation: CASSFNPTYEQYF.

The chain combines TRBV11-3 with TRBJ1-5; the match to TRBD1 covers 9 bases. CDR1 SGHNT and CDR2 YENEEA come from the germline V gene. With 5 bases clipped from V and 0 bases from J, the junction kept 5 bases outside the gene matches. The CDR3 is made up of 16 amino acids. Here the CDR3 DNA reads TGTGCCAGCAGCCGGGACAGGGCAAATAGCAATCAGCCCCAGCATTTT. Amino acid sequence: CASSRDRANSNQPQHF.

This chain connects TRBV8-2 to TRBJ1-1; the D call TRBD1 from the table was never checked on the DNA. TRBV8-2 is recorded as a pseudogene. The CDR3 length is 13 residues. The CDR3: CASSLEQHTEAFF. CDR3 DNA: TGTGCCAGCAGTTTGGAACAGCACACTGAAGCTTTCTTT.

The chain links TRBV6-8 to TRBJ2-2; D is perhaps TRBD2 (5 bases). V was cut by 6 bases and J by 5 bases, with 10 bases left in between. The germline V gene has CDR1 MNHGY and CDR2 SAAAGT. The CDR3 runs 13 residues. CDR3 in amino acids: CASSIRGTGELFF. DNA for the CDR3: TGTGCCAGCAGCATCCGGGGAACCGGGGAGCTGTTTTTT.